This TCR beta chain comes out of a study of CD8+ T cells in alopecia areata. Regarding the study as a whole: Affected scalp, especially in alopecia totalis/universalis, had a higher clonality than normal scalp did.

This clone turned up a few times. Antigen specificity is unknown. As for treatment: oral pan-JAK inhibitor, 5-10 mg twice daily. RNA, once extracted, was reverse transcribed into cDNA for use as the sequencing template. Sequencing used immunoSEQ multiplex PCR; TCRdb keeps in-frame clones, though not all of them. This table holds 150,000 or so clones, about three fifths found once. This CDR3 is 12 amino acids long. Germline-derived CDR1 and CDR2 are SQVTM and ANQGSEA. Trimming took 7 bases from V and 4 from J; bases not matched to a gene: 2. J is TRBJ2-3 and V is TRBV29-1; 10 nucleotides align to TRBD1. Specimen: CD4+ T cells sorted from blood, collected at week 4, from a patient treated with tofacitinib. This clonotype was sampled from a human donor with alopecia areata. CDR3 DNA: TGCAGCGGGGGACAGGGGTCAGATACGCAGTATTTT. Protein product: CSGGQGSDTQYF.